Listed below are T cell receptor beta chains from one sample, sequenced in a study of shared clonotypes between healthy human individuals. The method was immunoSEQ multiplex PCR; TCRdb's version includes in-frame clones alone and lacks a portion of them. There are 2 million to 2.5 million clones in the sample; 95% occur only once, and approximately 0.13% lies in the top ten. Sequenced input: naive CD4+ T cells sorted from blood. All receptors derive from a man between 18 and 35 years old in good health. Each CDR3 is given with its conserved first and last residue. The order of the fields is J gene, clone size, D gene, V gene, CDR3 protein, CDR3 DNA. The D gene is left open where the match is weak. Only some rows state a clone size, as once, few, many or a class for expanded clones.

TRBJ1-2,-,-,TRBV29-1,CSVDPRQDGYGYTF,TGCAGCGTTGACCCTCGACAGGATGGGTATGGCTACACCTTC
TRBJ1-5,-,-,TRBV19,CASSASGTANQPQHF,TGTGCCAGTAGTGCTTCCGGGACGGCTAATCAGCCCCAGCATTTT
TRBJ1-6,once,-,TRBV27,CASSLGLNYNSPLHF,TGTGCCAGCAGTTTAGGGTTAAACTATAATTCACCCCTCCACTTT
TRBJ2-7,-,TRBD2,TRBV7-3,CASTPVAGLAYEQYF,TGTGCCAGCACTCCCGTAGCGGGACTAGCTTACGAGCAGTACTTC
TRBJ2-3,-,-,TRBV21-1,CASPPDTQYF,TGTGCCAGCCCCCCAGATACGCAGTATTTT
TRBJ1-1,-,-,TRBV7-8,CASSLFSAEAFF,TGTGCCAGCAGCTTATTCAGCGCTGAAGCTTTCTTT
TRBJ2-7,-,-,TRBV5-6,CASSRLQRVGGEQYF,TGTGCCAGCAGCCGACTCCAGCGGGTCGGGGGCGAGCAGTACTTC
TRBJ2-7,-,TRBD1,TRBV28,CASSTTQGRGPYEQYF,TGTGCCAGCAGTACCACCCAGGGCAGGGGGCCCTACGAGCAGTACTTC
TRBJ2-7,-,TRBD2,TRBV25-1,CASSGEGMLSYEQYF,TGTGCCAGCAGTGGGGAGGGGATGCTCTCCTACGAGCAGTACTTC
TRBJ2-1,-,TRBD2,TRBV7-3,CASSPLGTSGYNEQFF,TGTGCCAGCAGCCCGCTTGGGACTAGCGGCTACAATGAGCAGTTCTTC
TRBJ2-5,-,-,TRBV9,CASSLGQGGGKETQYF,TGTGCCAGCAGCCTTGGACAGGGCGGGGGAAAAGAGACCCAGTACTTC
TRBJ1-3,once,TRBD1,TRBV28,CASSFRGQGAGNTIYF,TGTGCCAGCAGTTTCCGCGGACAGGGGGCTGGAAACACCATATATTTT
TRBJ1-1,-,-,TRBV19,CASRPFDRMNTEAFF,TGTGCCAGTAGACCCTTTGACCGAATGAACACTGAAGCTTTCTTT